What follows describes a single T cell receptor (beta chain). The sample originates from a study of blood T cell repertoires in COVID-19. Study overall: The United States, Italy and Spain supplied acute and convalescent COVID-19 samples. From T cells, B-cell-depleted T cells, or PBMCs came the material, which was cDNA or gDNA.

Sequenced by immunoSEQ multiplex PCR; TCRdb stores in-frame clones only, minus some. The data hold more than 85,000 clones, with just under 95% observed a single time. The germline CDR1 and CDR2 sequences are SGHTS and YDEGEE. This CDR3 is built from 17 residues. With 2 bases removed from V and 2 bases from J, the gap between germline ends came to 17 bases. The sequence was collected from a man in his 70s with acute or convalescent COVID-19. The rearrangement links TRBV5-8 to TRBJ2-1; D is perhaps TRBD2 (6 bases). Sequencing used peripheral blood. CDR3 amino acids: CASSLLRGGKTYNEQFF. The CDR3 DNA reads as TGTGCCAGCAGCTTATTAAGGGGAGGTAAAACCTACAATGAGCAGTTCTTC.